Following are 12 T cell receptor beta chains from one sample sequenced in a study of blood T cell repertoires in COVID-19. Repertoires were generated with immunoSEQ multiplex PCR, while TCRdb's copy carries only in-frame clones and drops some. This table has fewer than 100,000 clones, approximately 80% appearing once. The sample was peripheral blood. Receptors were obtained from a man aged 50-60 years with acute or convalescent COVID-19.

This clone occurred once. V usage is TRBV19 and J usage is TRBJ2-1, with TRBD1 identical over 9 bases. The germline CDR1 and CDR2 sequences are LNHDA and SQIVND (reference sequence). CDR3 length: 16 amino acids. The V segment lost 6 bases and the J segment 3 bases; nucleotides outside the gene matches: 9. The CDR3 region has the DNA TGTGCCAGTAGACTCCCGGGACAGGGCAGCTACAATGAGCAGTTCTTC. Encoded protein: CASRLPGQGSYNEQFF.

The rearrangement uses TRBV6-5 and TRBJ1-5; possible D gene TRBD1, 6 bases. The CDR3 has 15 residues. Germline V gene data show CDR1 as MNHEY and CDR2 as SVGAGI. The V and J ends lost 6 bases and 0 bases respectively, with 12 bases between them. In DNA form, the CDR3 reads TGTGCCAGCAGGATAGACAGGACTAGCAATCAGCCCCAGCATTTT. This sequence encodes CASRIDRTSNQPQHF.

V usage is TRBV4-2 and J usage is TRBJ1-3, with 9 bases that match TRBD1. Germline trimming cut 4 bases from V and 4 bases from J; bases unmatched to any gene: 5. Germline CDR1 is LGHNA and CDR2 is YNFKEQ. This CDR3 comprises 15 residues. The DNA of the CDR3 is TGTGCCAGCAGCCCTCCGGGACAGGGCGGAAACACCATATATTTT. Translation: CASSPPGQGGNTIYF.

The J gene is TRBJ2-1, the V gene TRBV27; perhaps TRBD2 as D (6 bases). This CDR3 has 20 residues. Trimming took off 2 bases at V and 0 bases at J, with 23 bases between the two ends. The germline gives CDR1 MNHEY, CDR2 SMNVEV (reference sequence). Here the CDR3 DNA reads TGTGCCAGCAGTTTAAAGGTTCTAGCGCCCAATTCCCGCTCCTACAATGAGCAGTTCTTC. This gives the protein CASSLKVLAPNSRSYNEQFF.

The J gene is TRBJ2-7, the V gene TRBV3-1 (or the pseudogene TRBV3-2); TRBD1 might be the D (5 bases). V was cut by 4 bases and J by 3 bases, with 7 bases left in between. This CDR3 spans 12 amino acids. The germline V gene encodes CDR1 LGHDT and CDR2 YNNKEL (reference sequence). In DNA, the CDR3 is TGTGCCAGCAGCCGACAGAACTACGAGCAGTACTTC. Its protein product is CASSRQNYEQYF.

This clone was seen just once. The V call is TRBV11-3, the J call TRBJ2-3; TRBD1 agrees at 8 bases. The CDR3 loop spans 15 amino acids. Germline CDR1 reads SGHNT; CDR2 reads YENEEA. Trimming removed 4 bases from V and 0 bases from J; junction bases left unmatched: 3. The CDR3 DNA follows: TGTGCCAGCAGCTCCACAGGGGGGAGCACAGATACGCAGTATTTT. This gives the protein CASSSTGGSTDTQYF.

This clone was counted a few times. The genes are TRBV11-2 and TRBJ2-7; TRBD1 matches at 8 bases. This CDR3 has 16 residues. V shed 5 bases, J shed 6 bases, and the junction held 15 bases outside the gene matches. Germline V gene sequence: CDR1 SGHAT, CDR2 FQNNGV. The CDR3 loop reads CASSVLQGASALEQYF. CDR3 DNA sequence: TGTGCCAGCAGCGTCCTCCAGGGGGCTTCTGCTCTCGAGCAGTACTTC.

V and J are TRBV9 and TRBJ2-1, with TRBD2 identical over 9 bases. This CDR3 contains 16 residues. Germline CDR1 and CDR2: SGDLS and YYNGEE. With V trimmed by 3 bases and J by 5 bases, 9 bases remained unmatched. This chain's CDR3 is CASSEGTGLADNEQFF. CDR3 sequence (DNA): TGTGCCAGCAGCGAGGGTACGGGACTAGCCGACAATGAGCAGTTCTTC. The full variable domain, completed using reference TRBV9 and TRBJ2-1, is DSGVTQTPKHLITATGQRVTLRCSPRSGDLSVYWYQQSLDQGLQFLIQYYNGEERAKGNILERFSAQQFPDLHSELNLSSLELGDSALYFCASSEGTGLADNEQFFGPGTRLTVL.

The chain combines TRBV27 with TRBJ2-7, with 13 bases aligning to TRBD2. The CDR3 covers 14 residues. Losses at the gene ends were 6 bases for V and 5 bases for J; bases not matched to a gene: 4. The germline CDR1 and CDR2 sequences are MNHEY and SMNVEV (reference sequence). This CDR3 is CASRRLAGGHEQYF. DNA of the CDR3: TGTGCCAGCAGAAGACTAGCGGGAGGCCACGAGCAGTACTTC.

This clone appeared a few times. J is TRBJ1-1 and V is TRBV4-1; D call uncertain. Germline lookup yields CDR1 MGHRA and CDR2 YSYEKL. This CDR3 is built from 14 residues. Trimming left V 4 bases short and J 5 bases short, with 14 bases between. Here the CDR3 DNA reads TGCGCCAGCAGCCGCGGGGTTATGGGGACTGAAGCTTTCTTT. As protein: CASSRGVMGTEAFF.

The CDR3: CASSPTGQGTAGNQPQHF. The CDR3 coding sequence is TGTGCCAGCAGTCCCACAGGACAGGGGACGGCGGGCAATCAGCCCCAGCATTTT. This chain connects TRBV6-2 or TRBV6-3 to TRBJ1-5, with 9 bases identical to TRBD1. Germline values: CDR1 MNHEY, CDR2 SVGEGT. The V and J ends lost 5 bases and 2 bases, in that order; junction bases with no gene match: 13. This CDR3 comprises 18 residues.

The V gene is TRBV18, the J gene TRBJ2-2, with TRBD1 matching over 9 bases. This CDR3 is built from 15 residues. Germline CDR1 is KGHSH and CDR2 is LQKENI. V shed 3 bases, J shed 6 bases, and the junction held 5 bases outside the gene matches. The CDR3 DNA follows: TGTGCCAGCTCACCTTCGGGACAGGGACCCGGGGAGCTGTTTTTT. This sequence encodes CASSPSGQGPGELFF.